This note documents a single TCR beta chain sequence. The data were produced by immunoSEQ multiplex PCR, yet TCRdb's version contains in-frame clones alone and is incomplete. The repertoire holds about 300,000 clones, with 80% to 90% as singletons. The sample comes from a study of blood T cell repertoires in COVID-19. Study-wide context: Collection of acute and convalescent COVID-19 samples took place in the United States, Italy and Spain.

The sequenced sample consisted of peripheral blood. This receptor was taken from a woman aged 45-65 years with COVID-19, enrolled during active disease.

Here the CDR3 reads CASSIWTGRGNTIYF. CDR3 in DNA: TGTGCCAGTAGTATCTGGACAGGGCGTGGAAACACCATATATTTT. The chain has TRBV19 and TRBJ1-3; 8 nucleotides align to TRBD1. Germline loops: CDR1 LNHDA, CDR2 SQIVND (reference sequence). The CDR3 is 15 amino acids. Trimming at V came to 3 bases and at J to 3 bases, leaving 4 bases not matched to a gene.